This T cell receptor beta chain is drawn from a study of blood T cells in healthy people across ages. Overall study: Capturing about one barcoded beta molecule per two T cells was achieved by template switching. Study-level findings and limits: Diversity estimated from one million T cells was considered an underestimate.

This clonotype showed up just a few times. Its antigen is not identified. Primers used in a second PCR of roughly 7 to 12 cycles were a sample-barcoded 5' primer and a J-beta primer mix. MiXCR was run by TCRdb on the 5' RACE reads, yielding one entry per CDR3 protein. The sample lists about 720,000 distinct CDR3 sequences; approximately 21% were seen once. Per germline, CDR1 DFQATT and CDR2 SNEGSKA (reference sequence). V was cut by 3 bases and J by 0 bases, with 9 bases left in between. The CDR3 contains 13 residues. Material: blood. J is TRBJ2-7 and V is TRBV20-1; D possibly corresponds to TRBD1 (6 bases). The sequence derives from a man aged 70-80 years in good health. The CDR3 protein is CSASSDSSYEQYV. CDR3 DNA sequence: TGCAGTGCTAGCTCGGACAGCTCCTACGAGCAGTACGTC.